The 11 T cell receptor beta chains given below trace back to one sample, sequenced in a study of cytomegalovirus exposure and HLA in healthy donors. Primers included in the PCR were 60 Vbeta and 13 Jbeta primers. Sequenced by immunoSEQ multiplex PCR; TCRdb stores in-frame clones only, minus some. Here the sample spans 120,000 or so clones, about 10% being singletons. Sequencing was carried out using PBMCs. The receptor set was obtained from a young woman in good health and CMV-seropositive.

Only a few counts were recorded for this clone. The V and J genes are TRBV5-1 and TRBJ1-1, with D maybe TRBD1 (5 bases). Germline V gene sequence: CDR1 SGHRS, CDR2 YFSETQ. Trimming took off 3 bases at V and 0 bases at J, with 12 bases between the two ends. The CDR3 has 15 amino acids. The CDR3 sequence: CASSSNPGVNTEAFF. In nucleotides, the CDR3 is TGCGCCAGCAGCTCTAACCCGGGGGTGAACACTGAAGCTTTCTTT.

This clone has just a few counts. The chain uses TRBV5-8 and TRBJ2-7; D gene unclear. CDR1 SGHTS and CDR2 YDEGEE come from the germline V gene. Trimming shortened V by 3 bases and J by 2 bases, and 9 bases separated the two germline ends. The CDR3 is 13 amino acids. CDR3 DNA: TGTGCCAGCAGCTACCAGACTCCCTACGAGCAGTACTTC. This codes for CASSYQTPYEQYF.

The rearrangement joins TRBV30 to TRBJ2-3, with D unresolved. Between the trimmed V and J ends, which lost 1 base and 4 bases, there was a span of 9 bases. Germline lookup yields CDR1 GTSNPN and CDR2 SVGIG (reference sequence). This CDR3 spans 13 amino acids. CDR3 DNA sequence: TGTGCCTGGAGTGCCCTAACCCCAGATACGCAGTATTTT. Translation: CAWSALTPDTQYF.

This clone was recorded a few times. V usage is TRBV5-1 and J usage is TRBJ2-7; 7 bases agree with TRBD2. J was trimmed by 3 bases and V by 2 bases; bases with no gene match: 5. CDR1 and CDR2 (germline): SGHRS, YFSETQ. The CDR3 has 14 residues. Here the CDR3 reads CASSFGGIDYEQYF. DNA for the CDR3: TGCGCCAGCAGCTTCGGGGGGATTGACTACGAGCAGTACTTC.

The gene calls are TRBV30 and TRBJ1-1, with D possibly being TRBD1 (6 bases). Germline V lookup: CDR1 GTSNPN, CDR2 SVGIG (reference sequence). The CDR3 is 16 residues long. The V end lost 4 bases, the J end lost 4 bases, and 22 bases lay between the germline ends. The CDR3: CAWTRGRVTGRTEAFF. CDR3 nucleotide sequence: TGTGCCTGGACCCGGGGACGAGTAACAGGGCGCACTGAAGCTTTCTTT.

The genes are TRBV30 and TRBJ2-3; 10 bases are a match to TRBD1. CDR3 length: 14 amino acids. Germline-derived CDR1 and CDR2 are GTSNPN and SVGIG (reference sequence). V trimming: 8 bases; J trimming: 0 bases; junction bases outside the gene matches: 5. CDR3: CAGDRGRSTDTQYF. The CDR3 region has the DNA TGTGCCGGGGACAGGGGAAGGAGCACAGATACGCAGTATTTT.

This clone was seen a few times. This chain connects TRBV28 to TRBJ2-7, with 12 positions matching TRBD2. V lost 3 bases to trimming and J lost 7 bases; unmatched junction nucleotides: 10. This CDR3 spans 16 amino acids. Germline CDR1 reads MDHEN; CDR2 reads SYDVKM. CDR3 in amino acids: CASSFPASGRAGEQYF. The CDR3 bases are TGTGCCAGCAGTTTCCCAGCTAGCGGGAGGGCCGGGGAGCAGTACTTC. The full variable domain, completed using reference TRBV28 and TRBJ2-7, is DVKVTQSSRYLVKRTGEKVFLECVQDMDHENMFWYRQDPGLGLRLIYFSYDVKMKEKGDIPEGYSVSREKKERFSLILESASTNQTSMYLCASSFPASGRAGEQYFGPGTRLTVT.

This clone showed up just a few times. The V call is TRBV28, the J call TRBJ2-7; 8 nucleotides line up with TRBD2. This CDR3 region has 15 residues. V gave up 7 bases and J gave up 4 bases; unmatched junction bases: 12. CDR1 MDHEN and CDR2 SYDVKM come from the germline V gene. CDR3 amino acids: CASTAGVNNIYEQYF. The CDR3 DNA reads as TGTGCCAGCACAGCGGGAGTGAACAATATTTACGAGCAGTACTTC. Drawing the rest from reference TRBV28 and TRBJ2-7, the complete variable domain is DVKVTQSSRYLVKRTGEKVFLECVQDMDHENMFWYRQDPGLGLRLIYFSYDVKMKEKGDIPEGYSVSREKKERFSLILESASTNQTSMYLCASTAGVNNIYEQYFGPGTRLTVT.

This clone was recorded at least ten times. The chain couples TRBV5-4 to TRBJ2-7, with 12 nucleotides matching TRBD2. V lost 1 base to trimming and J lost 2 bases; unmatched junction nucleotides: 4. The CDR3 totals 16 residues. Germline values: CDR1 SGHNT, CDR2 YYREEE (reference sequence). CDR3 DNA: TGTGCCAGCAGCTTGACTAGCGGGAGGACTCCCTACGAGCAGTACTTC. It is translated as CASSLTSGRTPYEQYF. Full variable domain (remainder filled in from reference TRBV5-4 and TRBJ2-7): ETGVTQSPTHLIKTRGQQVTLRCSSQSGHNTVSWYQQALGQGPQFIFQYYREEENGRGNFPPRFSGLQFPNYSSELNVNALELDDSALYLCASSLTSGRTPYEQYFGPGTRLTVT.

This clone was counted between two and nine times. The chain combines TRBV27 with TRBJ1-1, with D perhaps TRBD1 (5 bases). V was pared by 4 bases and J by 5 bases, with 11 bases between. Germline V gene data show CDR1 as MNHEY and CDR2 as SMNVEV (reference sequence). This CDR3 has 13 residues. CDR3 sequence reads: CASSSTWTTEAFF. CDR3 DNA sequence: TGTGCCAGCAGTTCTACTTGGACAACTGAAGCTTTCTTT.

This clone was detected only a few times. The gene calls are TRBV5-1 and TRBJ1-5; weak D call: TRBD1 (5 bases). The V end lost 4 bases, the J end lost 4 bases, and 15 bases lay between the germline ends. This CDR3 is 15 amino acids long. From germline, CDR1 is SGHRS and CDR2 YFSETQ. CDR3: CASSLDAAGNQPQHF. CDR3 DNA: TGCGCCAGCAGCCTTGACGCGGCAGGGAATCAGCCCCAGCATTTT.